A selection of T cell receptor beta chains follows, all from one sample in a study of T-cell memory formation after mild COVID-19. TCRdb reanalysed the 5' RACE reads using MiXCR and keeps one entry per CDR3 protein. The table has some 340,000 distinct CDR3 sequences, under 15% seen once. Source material: PBMCs or a T cell subset sorted from them (not recorded which). These receptors were collected from a man aged 18 to 29 who had mild COVID-19 (a few samples of this study predate the infection). Cell type and time point are not known. The CDR3 runs from the conserved cysteine through the conserved F or W. The order of the fields is V gene, J gene, clone size, D gene, CDR3 length, CDR3 protein, CDR3 DNA. A D gene is named only where the DNA matches it firmly. A row's size may be missing; if present it is once, few, many or a size class.

TRBV29-1	TRBJ2-1	-	TRBD2	14	CSVTEAGGPNEQFF	TGCAGCGTTACCGAAGCGGGGGGTCCCAATGAGCAGTTCTTC
TRBV12-5	TRBJ2-3	few	TRBD2	14	CASGLGSGGDTQYF	TGTGCTAGTGGTTTGGGTAGCGGGGGAGATACGCAGTATTTT
TRBV18	TRBJ1-3	-	-	14	CASSPVDSGNTIYF	TGTGCCAGCTCACCAGTAGACTCTGGAAACACCATATATTTT
TRBV11-2	TRBJ1-1	few	-	14	CASSLRWGGTEAFF	TGTGCCAGCAGCCTTCGGTGGGGCGGCACTGAAGCTTTCTTT
TRBV11-2	TRBJ2-1	once	-	16	CASSLGYTGPYNEQFF	TGTGCCAGCAGCTTAGGTTACACTGGCCCTTACAATGAGCAGTTCTTC
TRBV5-1	TRBJ2-5	many	TRBD2	15	CASSFGLAGGETQYF	TGCGCCAGCAGCTTCGGACTAGCGGGAGGAGAGACCCAGTACTTC
TRBV6-5	TRBJ1-1	few	-	15	CASSYSGLPNTEAFF	TGTGCCAGCAGTTACTCAGGCTTACCGAACACTGAAGCTTTCTTT
TRBV29-1	TRBJ1-2	-	-	12	CSVEEPYYGYTF	TGCAGCGTTGAAGAGCCTTACTATGGCTACACCTTC
TRBV5-1	TRBJ2-4	few	TRBD1	13	CASSQNRGDIQYF	TGCGCCAGCAGCCAGAACAGGGGCGACATTCAGTACTTC
TRBV28	TRBJ2-3	many	TRBD1	14	CASSSDRGADTQYF	TGTGCCAGCAGCTCGGACAGGGGCGCAGATACGCAGTATTTT
TRBV15	TRBJ2-1	-	-	16	CATSRDSGLGGYEQFF	TGTGCCACCAGCAGAGATTCAGGGTTGGGTGGTTATGAGCAGTTCTTC
TRBV21-1	TRBJ1-1	-	-	19	CASSKKPCTESRVNTEAFF	TGTGCCAGCAGCAAAAAGCCTTGTACGGAGAGCAGGGTGAACACTGAAGCTTTCTTT
TRBV25-1	TRBJ2-3	few	-	16	CASSEFLATSTDTQYF	TGTGCCAGCAGTGAATTTTTAGCGACTAGCACAGATACGCAGTATTTT
TRBV5-5	TRBJ2-7	-	TRBD1	14	CASSLDQGAYEQYF	TGTGCCAGCAGCTTGGATCAGGGGGCCTACGAGCAGTACTTC
TRBV13	TRBJ2-3	-	-	13	CASKRRGTDTQYF	TGTGCCAGTAAGCGGAGAGGCACAGATACGCAGTATTTT
TRBV5-4	TRBJ1-5	-	TRBD1	13	CASSQDRTQPQHF	TGTGCCAGCAGCCAGGACAGGACTCAGCCCCAGCATTTT
TRBV29-1	TRBJ1-2	few	TRBD1	16	CSVQPQTGGLFGGYTF	TGCAGCGTTCAACCCCAGACAGGGGGGCTTTTTGGTGGCTACACCTTC
TRBV12-3/TRBV12-4	TRBJ1-1	-	-	14	CASSFLTGDTEAFF	TGTGCCAGCAGTTTTTTGACGGGAGACACTGAAGCTTTCTTT
TRBV12-3/TRBV12-4	TRBJ1-2	few	-	15	CASSPTGTVNYGYTF	TGTGCCAGCAGTCCCACCGGGACGGTTAACTATGGCTACACCTTC
TRBV20-1	TRBJ2-5	few	-	14	CSARIPGTKGTQYF	TGCAGTGCTAGAATACCAGGGACCAAGGGGACCCAGTACTTC
TRBV5-1	TRBJ2-5	many	-	14	CASSYGAGGETQYF	TGCGCCAGCAGCTACGGGGCCGGCGGGGAGACCCAGTACTTC
TRBV14	TRBJ2-3	-	-	13	CASRVSSTDTQYF	TGTGCCAGCAGGGTTTCTAGCACAGATACGCAGTATTTT
TRBV5-1	TRBJ2-7	few	TRBD2	16	CASSSRLAGGSYEQYF	TGCGCCAGCAGCTCACGACTAGCGGGGGGCTCCTACGAGCAGTACTTC
TRBV7-7	TRBJ2-1	few	TRBD2	15	CASSSNSGGVNEQFF	TGTGCTAGCAGCTCCAATAGCGGGGGGGTTAATGAGCAGTTCTTC
TRBV4-3	TRBJ2-5	few	TRBD2	17	CASSQETPAGGAETQYF	TGCGCCAGCAGCCAAGAGACGCCAGCGGGGGGGGCCGAGACCCAGTACTTC
TRBV20-1	TRBJ2-1	many	-	13	CSALTRGTNEQFF	TGCAGTGCTCTAACTAGAGGCACCAATGAGCAGTTCTTC
TRBV29-1	TRBJ1-5	few	-	12	CSVVVGNQPQHF	TGCAGCGTTGTGGTCGGAAATCAGCCCCAGCATTTT
TRBV4-3	TRBJ2-5	-	-	18	CASSQWVAAATSQETQYF	TGCGCCAGCAGCCAGTGGGTCGCGGCGGCAACTAGCCAAGAGACCCAGTACTTC
TRBV6-5	TRBJ1-4	-	-	14	CASRPQGGNEKLFF	TGTGCCAGCAGACCACAGGGTGGAAATGAAAAACTGTTTTTT
TRBV10-3	TRBJ2-6	many	TRBD1	16	CAISGTGGSGANVLTF	TGTGCCATCAGCGGGACAGGGGGATCTGGGGCCAACGTCCTGACTTTC
TRBV15	TRBJ1-3	-	-	14	CATSRDAARDTIYF	TGTGCCACCAGCAGAGATGCGGCAAGGGACACCATATATTTT
TRBV4-1	TRBJ2-4	few	-	15	CASREILRGKSIQYF	TGCGCCAGCAGGGAAATCCTTAGAGGGAAAAGCATTCAGTACTTC
TRBV5-1	TRBJ1-1	few	TRBD1	15	CASSYLTGVGTEAFF	TGCGCCAGCAGCTACCTTACAGGGGTGGGTACTGAAGCTTTCTTT
TRBV20-1	TRBJ2-3	few	TRBD2	13	CSANGGGTDTQYF	TGCAGTGCAAATGGGGGGGGCACAGATACGCAGTATTTT
TRBV20-1	TRBJ2-4	few	-	15	CSARERGTTKNIQYF	TGCAGTGCTAGAGAGCGGGGAACGACTAAAAACATTCAGTACTTC
TRBV20-1	TRBJ2-1	few	-	13	CSARGVNYNEQFF	TGCAGTGCTAGAGGGGTGAACTACAATGAGCAGTTCTTC
TRBV4-2	TRBJ2-3	few	-	13	CASSEYHTDTQYF	TGTGCCAGCAGCGAGTACCACACAGATACGCAGTATTTT